The present T cell receptor (beta chain) was sequenced within a study of response to subunit inactivated influenza vaccine. Whole-study findings and limits: The authors proposed limited new T cell recruitment per seasonal influenza vaccination.

CDR1 is MDHEN, CDR2 SYDVKM, per germline. V was trimmed by 3 bases and J by 2 bases, leaving 8 bases between them. This CDR3 has 13 amino acids. This clonotype was seen ten or more times. No antigen is known for it. TCRdb fed the RT-PCR reads into MiXCR, producing one record per CDR3 protein. This sample has approximately 500,000 distinct CDR3 sequences, with about 15% found just once. The specimen comprised PBMCs from blood, sampled 11 to 12 days after vaccination. This sequence was found in a man between 50 and 59 years old who received an inactivated influenza vaccine. The chain recombines TRBV28 with TRBJ2-7; no definite D call. The CDR3 loop reads CASSFTATYEQYF. The CDR3 DNA sequence: TGTGCCAGCAGTTTTACGGCAACCTACGAGCAGTACTTC. Combining the CDR3 with reference TRBV28 and TRBJ2-7 gives the whole variable domain DVKVTQSSRYLVKRTGEKVFLECVQDMDHENMFWYRQDPGLGLRLIYFSYDVKMKEKGDIPEGYSVSREKKERFSLILESASTNQTSMYLCASSFTATYEQYFGPGTRLTVT.